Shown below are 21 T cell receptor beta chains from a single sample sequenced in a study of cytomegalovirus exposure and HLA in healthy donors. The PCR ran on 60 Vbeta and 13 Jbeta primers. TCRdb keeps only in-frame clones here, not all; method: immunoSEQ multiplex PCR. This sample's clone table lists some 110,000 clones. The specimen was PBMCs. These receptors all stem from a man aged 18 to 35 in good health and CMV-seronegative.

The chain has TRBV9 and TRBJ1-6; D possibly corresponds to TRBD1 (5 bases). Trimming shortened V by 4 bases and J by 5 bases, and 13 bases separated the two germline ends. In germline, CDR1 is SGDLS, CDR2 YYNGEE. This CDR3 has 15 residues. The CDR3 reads CASSHGDWDNSPLHF. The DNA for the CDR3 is TGTGCCAGCAGCCATGGGGACTGGGATAATTCACCCCTCCACTTT.

The CDR3 is CASSLSSGTAYEQYF. The CDR3 DNA reads TGTGCCAGCAGTTTGTCTAGCGGGACGGCCTACGAGCAGTACTTC. The V gene is TRBV27, the J gene TRBJ2-7; the match to TRBD2 covers 9 bases. Germline V gene sequence: CDR1 MNHEY, CDR2 SMNVEV (reference sequence). The CDR3 extends over 15 amino acids. V gave up 3 bases and J gave up 2 bases; unmatched junction bases: 5.

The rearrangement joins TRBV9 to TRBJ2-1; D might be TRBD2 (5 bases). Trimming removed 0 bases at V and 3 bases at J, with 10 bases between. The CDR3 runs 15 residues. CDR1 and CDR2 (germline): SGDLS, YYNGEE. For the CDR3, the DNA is TGTGCCAGCAGCGTAGGGCGGGTAAGCTACAATGAGCAGTTCTTC. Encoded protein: CASSVGRVSYNEQFF.

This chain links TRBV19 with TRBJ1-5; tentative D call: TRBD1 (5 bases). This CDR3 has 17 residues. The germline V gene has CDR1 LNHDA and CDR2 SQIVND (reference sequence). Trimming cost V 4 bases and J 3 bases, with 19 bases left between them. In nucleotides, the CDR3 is TGTGCCAGTAGTAGAGCCCGGGGGGAGGGATCCAATCAGCCCCAGCATTTT. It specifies CASSRARGEGSNQPQHF.

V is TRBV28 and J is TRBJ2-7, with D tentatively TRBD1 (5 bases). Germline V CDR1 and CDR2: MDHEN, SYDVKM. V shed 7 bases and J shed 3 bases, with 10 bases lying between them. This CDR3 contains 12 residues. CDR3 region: CASKTQGYEQYF. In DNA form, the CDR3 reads TGTGCCAGCAAAACTCAGGGCTACGAGCAGTACTTC.

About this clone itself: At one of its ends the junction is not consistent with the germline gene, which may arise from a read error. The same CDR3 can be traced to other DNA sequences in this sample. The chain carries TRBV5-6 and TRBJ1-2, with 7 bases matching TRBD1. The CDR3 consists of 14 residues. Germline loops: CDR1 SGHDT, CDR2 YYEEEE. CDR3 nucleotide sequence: TGTGCTAGCAGCGCCGGACAGGCGGGCTATGGCTACACCTTC. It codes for CASSAGQAGYGYTF.

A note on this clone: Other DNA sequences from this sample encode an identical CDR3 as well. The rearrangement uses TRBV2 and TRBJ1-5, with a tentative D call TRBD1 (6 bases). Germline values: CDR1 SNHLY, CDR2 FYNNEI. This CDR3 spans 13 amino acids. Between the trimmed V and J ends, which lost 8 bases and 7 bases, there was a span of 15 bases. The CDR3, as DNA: TGTGCCAGCGGGGGCAGGGCTCCACAGCCCCAGCATTTT. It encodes CASGGRAPQPQHF.

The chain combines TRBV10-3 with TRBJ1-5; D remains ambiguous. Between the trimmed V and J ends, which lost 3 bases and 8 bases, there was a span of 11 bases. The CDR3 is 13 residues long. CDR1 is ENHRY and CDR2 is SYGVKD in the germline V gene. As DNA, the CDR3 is TGTGCCATCAGTGACGGCGGGATCAAGCCCCAGCATTTT. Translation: CAISDGGIKPQHF.

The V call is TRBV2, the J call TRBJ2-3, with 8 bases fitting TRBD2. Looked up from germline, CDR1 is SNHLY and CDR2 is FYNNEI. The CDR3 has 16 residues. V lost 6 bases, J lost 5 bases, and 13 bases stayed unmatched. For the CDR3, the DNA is TGTGCCAGCAGCCGCGACAGAGCGGGAGTGGGAGATACGCAGTATTTT. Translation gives CASSRDRAGVGDTQYF.

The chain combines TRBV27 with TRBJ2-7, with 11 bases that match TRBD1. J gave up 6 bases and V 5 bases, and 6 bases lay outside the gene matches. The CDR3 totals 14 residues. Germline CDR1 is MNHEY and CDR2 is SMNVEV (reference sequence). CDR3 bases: TGTGCCAGCAGTCCTCGGACAGGGGGCAGCGAGCAGTACTTC. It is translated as CASSPRTGGSEQYF.

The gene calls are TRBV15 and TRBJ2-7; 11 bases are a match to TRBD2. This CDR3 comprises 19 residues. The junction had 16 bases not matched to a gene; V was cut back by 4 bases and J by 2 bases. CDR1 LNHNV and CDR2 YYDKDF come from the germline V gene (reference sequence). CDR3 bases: TGTGCCACCAGCACCTTAATACGGACTAGCGGGTTCACCGCCTACGAGCAGTACTTC. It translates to CATSTLIRTSGFTAYEQYF.

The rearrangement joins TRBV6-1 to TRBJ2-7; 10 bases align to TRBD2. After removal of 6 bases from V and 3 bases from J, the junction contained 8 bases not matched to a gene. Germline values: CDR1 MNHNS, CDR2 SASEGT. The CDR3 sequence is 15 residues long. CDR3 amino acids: CASSRAGGDYYEQYF. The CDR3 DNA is TGTGCCAGCAGCAGAGCGGGAGGGGATTACTACGAGCAGTACTTC.

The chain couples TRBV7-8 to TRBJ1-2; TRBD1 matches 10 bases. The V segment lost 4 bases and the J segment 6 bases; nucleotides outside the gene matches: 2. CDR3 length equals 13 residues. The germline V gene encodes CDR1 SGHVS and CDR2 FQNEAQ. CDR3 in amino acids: CASSYGQGDGYTF. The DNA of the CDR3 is TGTGCCAGCAGCTATGGACAGGGGGATGGCTACACCTTC.

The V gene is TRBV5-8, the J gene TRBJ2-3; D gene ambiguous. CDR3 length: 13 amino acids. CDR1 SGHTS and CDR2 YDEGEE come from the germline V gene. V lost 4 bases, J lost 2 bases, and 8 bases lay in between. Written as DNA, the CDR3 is TGTGCCAGCAGCCTCCTATACACAGATACGCAGTATTTT. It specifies CASSLLYTDTQYF.

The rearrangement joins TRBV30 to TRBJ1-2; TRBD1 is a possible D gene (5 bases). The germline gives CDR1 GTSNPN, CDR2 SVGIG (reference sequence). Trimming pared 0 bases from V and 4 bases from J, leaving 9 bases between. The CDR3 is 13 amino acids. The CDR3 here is CAWSVPTVYGYTF. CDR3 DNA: TGTGCCTGGAGTGTCCCGACAGTCTATGGCTACACCTTC.

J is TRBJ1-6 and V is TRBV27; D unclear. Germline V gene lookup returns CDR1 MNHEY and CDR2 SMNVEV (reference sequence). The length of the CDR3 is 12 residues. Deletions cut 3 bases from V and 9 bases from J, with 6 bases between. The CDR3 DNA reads TGTGCCAGCAGTTTCCGGGGTTCACCCCTCCACTTT. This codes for CASSFRGSPLHF.

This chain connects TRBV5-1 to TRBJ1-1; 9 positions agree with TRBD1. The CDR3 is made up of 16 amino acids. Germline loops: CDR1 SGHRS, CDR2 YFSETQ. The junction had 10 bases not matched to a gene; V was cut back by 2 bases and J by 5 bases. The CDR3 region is CASSLNRDRVRTEAFF. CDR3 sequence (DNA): TGCGCCAGCAGCTTAAACCGGGACAGGGTGAGGACTGAAGCTTTCTTT. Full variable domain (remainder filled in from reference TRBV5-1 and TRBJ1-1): KAGVTQTPRYLIKTRGQQVTLSCSPISGHRSVSWYQQTPGQGLQFLFEYFSETQRNKGNFPGRFSGRQFSNSRSEMNVSTLELGDSALYLCASSLNRDRVRTEAFFGQGTRLTVV.

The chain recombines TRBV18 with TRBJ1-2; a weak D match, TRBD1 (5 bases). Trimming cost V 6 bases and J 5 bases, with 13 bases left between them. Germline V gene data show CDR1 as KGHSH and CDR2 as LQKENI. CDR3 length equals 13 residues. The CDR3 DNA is TGTGCCAGCTCCCAGGACACTTTATATGGCTACACCTTC. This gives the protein CASSQDTLYGYTF.

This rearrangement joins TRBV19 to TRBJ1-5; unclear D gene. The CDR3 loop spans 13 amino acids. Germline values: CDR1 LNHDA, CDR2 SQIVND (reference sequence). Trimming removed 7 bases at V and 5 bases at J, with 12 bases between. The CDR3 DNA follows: TGTGCCAGTACGTTCGTCGGGGATCAGCCCCAGCATTTT. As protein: CASTFVGDQPQHF.

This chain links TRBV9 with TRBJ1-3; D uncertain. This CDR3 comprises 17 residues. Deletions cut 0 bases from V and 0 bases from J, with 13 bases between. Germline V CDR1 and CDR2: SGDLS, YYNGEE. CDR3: CASSVDDFFSSGNTIYF. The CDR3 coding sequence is TGTGCCAGCAGCGTAGACGACTTTTTTTCCTCTGGAAACACCATATATTTT.

In DNA form, the CDR3 reads TGTGCCAGCTCACCCGACAGGGCCGGGTTGGTCCAGCATTTT. Translation: CASSPDRAGLVQHF. This chain connects TRBV18 to TRBJ1-5, with 7 bases identical to TRBD1. This CDR3 comprises 14 residues. J lost 12 bases, V lost 3 bases, and 11 bases had no gene match. Germline values: CDR1 KGHSH, CDR2 LQKENI. The full variable domain, with the rest looked up from reference TRBV18 and TRBJ1-5, is NAGVMQNPRHLVRRRGQEARLRCSPMKGHSHVYWYRQLPEEGLKFMVYLQKENIIDESGMPKERFSAEFPKEGPSILRIQQVVRGDSAAYFCASSPDRAGLVQHFGDGTRLSIL.